The 8 T cell receptor beta chains below were found in one sample sequenced in a study of blood T cell repertoires in COVID-19. TCRdb's copy holds only in-frame clones and misses some; the assay was immunoSEQ multiplex PCR. The sample has 150,000 to 200,000 clones; about 72% are singletons. The specimen was PBMCs or T cells enriched from blood (not recorded which). The receptors here all came from a woman between 50 and 59 years old who had recovered from COVID-19.

This clone has more than one count but fewer than ten. This rearrangement joins TRBV18 to TRBJ2-7, with D possibly matching TRBD1 (6 bases). CDR1 is KGHSH and CDR2 is LQKENI in the germline V gene. Trimming took 0 bases from V and 2 from J, leaving 11 bases between them. The CDR3 consists of 15 residues. The CDR3 region has the DNA TGTGCCAGCTCACCACCAAGGACAGCGACCTACGAGCAGTACTTC. Protein product: CASSPPRTATYEQYF. The whole variable domain, remainder taken from reference TRBV18 and TRBJ2-7, is NAGVMQNPRHLVRRRGQEARLRCSPMKGHSHVYWYRQLPEEGLKFMVYLQKENIIDESGMPKERFSAEFPKEGPSILRIQQVVRGDSAAYFCASSPPRTATYEQYFGPGTRLTVT.

This clone was seen a few times. CDR3 coding DNA: TGTGCCAGCAGTTTTACAGGGGGCGGCAATCAGCCCCAGCATTTT. Protein: CASSFTGGGNQPQHF. This chain joins TRBV6-2 or TRBV6-3 and TRBJ1-5; TRBD1 agrees at 9 bases. In germline, CDR1 is MNHEY, CDR2 SVGEGT. This CDR3 region has 15 residues. J lost 2 bases, V lost 4 bases, and 3 bases had no gene match.

A remark on this clone: Distinct nucleotide sequences in the sample also encode this CDR3. V gene TRBV4-2 combines with J gene TRBJ2-3; D not certain. V dropped 1 base and J dropped 4 bases, with 6 bases sitting between them. This CDR3 is 13 amino acids long. The V gene's germline CDR1 is LGHNA and CDR2 YNFKEQ. The chain's CDR3 is CASSQGLADTQYF. The CDR3 region has the DNA TGTGCCAGCAGCCAAGGACTCGCAGATACGCAGTATTTT.

Here the CDR3 reads CASSSATGESPLHF. Here the CDR3 DNA reads TGTGCCAGCAGCTCTGCGACAGGGGAATCACCCCTCCACTTT. The chain carries TRBV7-9 and TRBJ1-6, with 8 bases identical to TRBD1. The CDR3 loop spans 14 amino acids. The germline V gene encodes CDR1 SEHNR and CDR2 FQNEAQ (reference sequence). After removal of 4 bases from V and 10 bases from J, the junction contained 6 bases not matched to a gene.

V gene TRBV5-4 combines with J gene TRBJ2-2, with D hard to call. This CDR3 spans 12 amino acids. V gave up 2 bases and J gave up 4 bases, with 3 bases separating them. Germline CDR1 reads SGHNT; CDR2 reads YYREEE (reference sequence). The CDR3 DNA sequence: TGTGCCAGCAGCTTCATCACCGGGGAGCTGTTTTTT. This sequence encodes CASSFITGELFF.

The chain recombines TRBV9 with TRBJ2-2; a weak D match, TRBD2 (5 bases). Germline values: CDR1 SGDLS, CDR2 YYNGEE. The V gene lost 5 bases and the J gene lost 5 bases, with 16 bases spanning the gap. The CDR3 length is 15 residues. Written as DNA, the CDR3 is TGTGCCAGCAGTCAAAGCGGTACGAGGACCGGGGAGCTGTTTTTT. Translation: CASSQSGTRTGELFF. The variable domain in full, with the rest retrieved from reference TRBV9 and TRBJ2-2, is DSGVTQTPKHLITATGQRVTLRCSPRSGDLSVYWYQQSLDQGLQFLIQYYNGEERAKGNILERFSAQQFPDLHSELNLSSLELGDSALYFCASSQSGTRTGELFFGEGSRLTVL.

The genes are TRBV10-3 and TRBJ2-5; 11 bases are shared with TRBD2. Germline lookup yields CDR1 ENHRY and CDR2 SYGVKD. The CDR3 is made up of 16 amino acids. Unmatched junction bases numbered 10, after V lost 3 bases and J lost 7 bases. CDR3 DNA: TGTGCCATCAGTGATCCCGTAGCGGGAGGGCCCTCGACCCAGTACTTC. Translation gives CAISDPVAGGPSTQYF.

This chain uses TRBV5-5 with TRBJ1-3; maybe TRBD1 (6 bases). CDR1 and CDR2 from the germline V gene are SGHKS and YYEKEE (reference sequence). V lost 5 bases and J lost 2, with 14 bases in between. The CDR3 covers 15 residues. Here the CDR3 reads CASRPGDPTGNTIYF. The DNA for the CDR3 is TGTGCCAGCAGACCAGGGGACCCCACTGGAAACACCATATATTTT.